Listed below are T cell receptor beta chains from one sample, sequenced in a study of shared clonotypes between healthy human individuals. TCRdb's table, derived via immunoSEQ multiplex PCR, lists solely in-frame clones and lacks some. This table has approximately 530,000 clones, roughly 95% appearing once. Sequencing used naive CD4+ T cells sorted from blood. These receptors all stem from a woman in her 30s in good health. Each CDR3 is given with its conserved first and last residue.

cdr3_length: 12
j_call: TRBJ2-2
v_call: TRBV27
cdr3_aa: CASSPRYGELFF

cdr3_length: 14
j_call: TRBJ2-5
v_call: TRBV19
cdr3_aa: CASSMAGGVETQYF

cdr3_length: 15
j_call: TRBJ2-7
v_call: TRBV19
cdr3_aa: CASSTGTFSSYEQYF

cdr3_length: 14
j_call: TRBJ2-3
v_call: TRBV5-1
cdr3_aa: CASSLLGSTDTQYF

cdr3_length: 17
j_call: TRBJ2-7
v_call: TRBV25-1
cdr3_aa: CASRHRGGDRGRYEQYF

cdr3_length: 14
j_call: TRBJ1-4
v_call: TRBV29-1
cdr3_aa: CSVVKAGVGEKLFF

cdr3_length: 12
j_call: TRBJ2-3
v_call: TRBV7-9
cdr3_aa: CASSLLADTQYF

cdr3_length: 16
j_call: TRBJ2-1
v_call: TRBV4-2
cdr3_aa: CASSQPWGTGDGEQFF

cdr3_length: 14
j_call: TRBJ2-3
v_call: TRBV5-1
cdr3_aa: CASSFAGFTDTQYF

cdr3_length: 15
j_call: TRBJ2-7
v_call: TRBV28
cdr3_aa: CASSPHAGTRSEQYF

cdr3_length: 16
j_call: TRBJ1-5
v_call: TRBV7-9
cdr3_aa: CASSLEGGVGNQPQHF

cdr3_length: 15
j_call: TRBJ1-2
v_call: TRBV4-1
cdr3_aa: CASSQGTGADYGYTF

cdr3_length: 15
j_call: TRBJ2-7
v_call: TRBV6-1
cdr3_aa: CASSEGAFSSYEQYF

cdr3_length: 14
j_call: TRBJ2-7
v_call: TRBV6-6
cdr3_aa: CASSWGQKSYEQYF

cdr3_length: 14
j_call: NA
v_call: TRBV7-8
cdr3_aa: CASSLATGSYEQYF

cdr3_length: 16
j_call: TRBJ1-5
v_call: TRBV28
cdr3_aa: CASSLVAGISNQPQHF

cdr3_length: 14
j_call: TRBJ1-2
v_call: TRBV5-6
cdr3_aa: CASSYGQGRRGYTF

cdr3_length: 16
j_call: TRBJ1-5
v_call: TRBV6-1
cdr3_aa: CASSEGYRDSNQPQHF

cdr3_length: 11
j_call: TRBJ2-7
v_call: TRBV5-1
cdr3_aa: CASSNEWEQYF

cdr3_length: 13
j_call: TRBJ1-5
v_call: TRBV6-6
cdr3_aa: CASSSDLNQPQHF

cdr3_length: 13
j_call: TRBJ1-1
v_call: TRBV29-1
cdr3_aa: CSVHGRMWTEAFF

cdr3_length: 11
j_call: TRBJ2-2
v_call: TRBV2
cdr3_aa: CAGRSTGELFF

cdr3_length: 13
j_call: TRBJ2-7
v_call: TRBV6-5
cdr3_aa: CASSYDRAYEQYF

cdr3_length: 15
j_call: TRBJ2-7
v_call: TRBV28
cdr3_aa: CASRPVGTGYYEQYF

cdr3_length: 13
j_call: TRBJ1-1
v_call: TRBV10-3
cdr3_aa: CAIMGGMNTEAFF

cdr3_length: 18
j_call: TRBJ1-4
v_call: TRBV28
cdr3_aa: CASSTIQGRNDGNEKLFF

cdr3_length: 16
j_call: TRBJ2-7
v_call: TRBV28
cdr3_aa: CASSTQGLAGGYEQYF

cdr3_length: 14
j_call: TRBJ1-1
v_call: TRBV11-2
cdr3_aa: CASSWTGEVTEAFF

cdr3_length: 16
j_call: TRBJ2-7
v_call: TRBV28
cdr3_aa: CASSLSSAGGAYEQYF

cdr3_length: 14
j_call: TRBJ2-5
v_call: TRBV7-9
cdr3_aa: CASSLAQGVETQYF

cdr3_length: 15
j_call: TRBJ2-2
v_call: TRBV11-2
cdr3_aa: CASSLLPGSTGELFF

cdr3_length: 11
j_call: TRBJ2-7
v_call: TRBV7-9
cdr3_aa: CASGFPYEQYF

cdr3_length: 13
j_call: TRBJ2-2
v_call: TRBV18
cdr3_aa: CASSPGVTGELFF

cdr3_length: 14
j_call: TRBJ1-1
v_call: TRBV27
cdr3_aa: CASSTRGGNTEAFF

cdr3_length: 13
j_call: TRBJ2-1
v_call: TRBV7-6
cdr3_aa: CASSPRLLNEQFF

cdr3_length: 17
j_call: TRBJ2-7
v_call: TRBV7-8
cdr3_aa: CASSLGRGRSGAYEQYF

cdr3_length: 12
j_call: TRBJ1-2
v_call: TRBV2
cdr3_aa: CASSEAPQGYTF